The TCR beta chain under discussion was sequenced for a study of CD8+CD57+ T cells in acquired aplastic anemia. Germline-derived CDR1 and CDR2 are SQVTM and ANQGSEA. Trimming stripped 3 bases from V and 7 bases from J, with 21 bases between. The CDR3 is 15 amino acids. This clonotype showed up many times. Investigators profiled TCR beta VDJ and CDR3 from genomic DNA template. TCRdb recomputed calls from the reads with MiXCR, one row per CDR3 protein. This sample has about 210,000 distinct CDR3 sequences; 30% to 40% occur once, and the top ten carry around 1.1%. This receptor was identified in a human donor in good health, serving as a control. V gene TRBV29-1 combines with J gene TRBJ1-1; D may be TRBD1 (5 bases). Sequenced: sorted CD4+, CD8+, or CD8+CD57+ T cells (not recorded which) from PBMCs. CDR3 DNA: TGCAGCGTTGACAGGTCAAGGGGCAGAACTTTTGAAGCTTTCTTT. It translates to CSVDRSRGRTFEAFF.